A selection of T cell receptor beta chains follows, all from one sample in a study of OX40 agonist ivuxolimab in advanced cancers. Here immunoSEQ multiplex PCR was the method, and the copy in TCRdb shows in-frame clones only, minus some. The sample yields 85,000 to 100,000 clones, over 75% seen once. The sequencing used CD4+ or CD8+ T cells sorted from blood, collected in a trial of the OX40 agonist ivuxolimab. These receptors originate from an adult with an advanced solid tumor such as melanoma, head and neck, liver or kidney cancer. CDR3s include the opening cysteine and the closing phenylalanine or tryptophan. D genes are given only for firm matches. Clone size is given for some rows only: seen once, a few or many times, or a class if the clone is expanded.

D: TRBD1
V: TRBV18
J: TRBJ1-2
size: NA
CDR3: CASSRDREKFGYTF
DNA: TGTGCCAGCTCCCGAGACAGGGAGAAGTTTGGCTACACCTTC

D: NA
V: TRBV6-5
J: TRBJ2-2
size: NA
CDR3: CASRATSPPGELFF
DNA: TGTGCCAGCAGGGCTACTAGTCCTCCCGGGGAGCTGTTTTTT

D: NA
V: TRBV5-6
J: TRBJ2-7
size: NA
CDR3: CASSLRTTPF
DNA: TGTGCCAGCAGCTTGAGGACAACCCCTTTC

D: TRBD1
V: TRBV18
J: TRBJ2-3
size: NA
CDR3: CASSPRGTGDTQYF
DNA: TGTGCCAGCTCGCCCCGCGGGACAGGAGATACGCAGTATTTT

D: NA
V: TRBV7-2
J: TRBJ2-1
size: NA
CDR3: CASSLEGVPQFF
DNA: TGTGCCAGCAGCTTAGAGGGTGTCCCTCAGTTCTTC

D: TRBD2
V: TRBV2
J: TRBJ2-5
size: NA
CDR3: CASSGTSGRRGETQYF
DNA: TGTGCCAGCAGTGGGACTAGCGGGAGAAGGGGGGAGACCCAGTACTTC

D: NA
V: TRBV18
J: TRBJ2-7
size: NA
CDR3: CASSLNGGYEQYF
DNA: TGTGCCAGCTCACTTAACGGGGGCTACGAGCAGTACTTC

D: NA
V: TRBV30
J: TRBJ2-4
size: once
CDR3: CAWSVGSWGIQYF
DNA: TGTGCCTGGAGTGTCGGGTCGTGGGGGATTCAGTACTTC

D: NA
V: TRBV19
J: TRBJ2-3
size: NA
CDR3: CASSNTGTDTQYF
DNA: TGTGCCAGTAGTAATACAGGCACAGATACGCAGTATTTT

D: NA
V: TRBV7-8
J: TRBJ2-3
size: NA
CDR3: CASSLADTQYF
DNA: TGTGCCAGCAGCTTAGCAGATACGCAGTATTTT

D: TRBD2
V: TRBV28
J: TRBJ2-2
size: NA
CDR3: CASSVPGLANTGELFF
DNA: TGTGCCAGCAGTGTTCCGGGACTAGCCAACACCGGGGAGCTGTTTTTT

D: TRBD2
V: TRBV5-4
J: TRBJ2-7
size: NA
CDR3: CASSLVAGGNEQYF
DNA: TGTGCCAGCAGCTTGGTTGCGGGAGGGAATGAGCAGTACTTC